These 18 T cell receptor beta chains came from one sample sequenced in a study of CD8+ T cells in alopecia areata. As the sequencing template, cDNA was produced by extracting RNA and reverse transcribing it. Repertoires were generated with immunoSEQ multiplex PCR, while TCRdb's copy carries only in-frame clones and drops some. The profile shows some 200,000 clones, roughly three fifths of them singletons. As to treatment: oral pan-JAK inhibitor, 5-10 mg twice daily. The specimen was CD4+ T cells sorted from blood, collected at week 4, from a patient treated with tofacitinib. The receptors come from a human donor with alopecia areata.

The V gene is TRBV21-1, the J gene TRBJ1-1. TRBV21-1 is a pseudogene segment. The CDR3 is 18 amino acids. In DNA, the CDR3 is TGTGCCAGCAGTTACCCCCGAAAACGGGGGCAGGCGAACACTGAAGCTTTCTTT. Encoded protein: CASSYPRKRGQANTEAFF.

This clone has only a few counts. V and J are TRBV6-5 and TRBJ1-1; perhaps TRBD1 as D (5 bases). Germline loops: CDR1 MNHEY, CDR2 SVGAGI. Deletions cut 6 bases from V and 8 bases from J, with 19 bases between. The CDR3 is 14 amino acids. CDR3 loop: CASSNHGTDGEAFF. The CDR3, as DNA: TGTGCCAGCAGCAACCACGGGACGGACGGAGAAGCTTTCTTT.

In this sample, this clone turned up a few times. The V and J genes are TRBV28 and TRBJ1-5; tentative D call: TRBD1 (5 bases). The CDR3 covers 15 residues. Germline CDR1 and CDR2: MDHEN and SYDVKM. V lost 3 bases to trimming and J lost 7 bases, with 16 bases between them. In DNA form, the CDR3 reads TGTGCCAGCAGTTTGGCGTCAGGGTTCGGACAGCCCCAGCATTTT. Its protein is CASSLASGFGQPQHF.

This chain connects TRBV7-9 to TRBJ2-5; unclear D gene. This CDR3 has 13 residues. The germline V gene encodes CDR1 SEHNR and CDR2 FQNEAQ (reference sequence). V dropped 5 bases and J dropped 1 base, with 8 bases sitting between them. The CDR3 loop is CASSPTTQETQYF. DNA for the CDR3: TGTGCCAGCAGCCCGACCACCCAAGAGACCCAGTACTTC.

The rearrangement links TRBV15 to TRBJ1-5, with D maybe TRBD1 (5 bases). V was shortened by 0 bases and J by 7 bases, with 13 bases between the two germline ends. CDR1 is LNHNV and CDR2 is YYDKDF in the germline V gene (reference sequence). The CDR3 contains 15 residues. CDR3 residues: CATSRDLRAGQPQHF. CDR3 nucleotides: TGTGCCACCAGCAGAGATTTGAGGGCAGGGCAGCCCCAGCATTTT.

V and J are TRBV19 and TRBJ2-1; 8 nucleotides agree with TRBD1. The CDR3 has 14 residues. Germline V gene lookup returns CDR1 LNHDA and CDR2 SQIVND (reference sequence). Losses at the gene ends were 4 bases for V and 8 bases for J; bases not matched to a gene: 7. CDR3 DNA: TGTGCCAGTAGTAGACAGGGGAAGAAGGATGAGCAGTTCTTC. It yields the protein CASSRQGKKDEQFF.

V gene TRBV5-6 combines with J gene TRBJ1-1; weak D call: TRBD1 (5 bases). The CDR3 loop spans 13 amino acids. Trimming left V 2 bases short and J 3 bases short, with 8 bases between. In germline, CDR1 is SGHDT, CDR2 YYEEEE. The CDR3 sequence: CASSLGRDTEAFF. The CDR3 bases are TGTGCCAGCAGCTTAGGCAGGGACACTGAAGCTTTCTTT. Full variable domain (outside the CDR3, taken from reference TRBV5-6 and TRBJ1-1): DAGVTQSPTHLIKTRGQQVTLRCSPKSGHDTVSWYQQALGQGPQFIFQYYEEEERQRGNFPDRFSGHQFPNYSSELNVNALLLGDSALYLCASSLGRDTEAFFGQGTRLTVV.

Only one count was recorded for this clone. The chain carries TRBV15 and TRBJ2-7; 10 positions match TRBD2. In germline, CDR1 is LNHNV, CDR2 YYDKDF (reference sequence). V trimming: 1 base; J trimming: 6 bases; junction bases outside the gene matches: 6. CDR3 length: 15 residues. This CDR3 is CATSRGGLATSEQYF. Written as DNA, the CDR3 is TGTGCCACCAGCAGAGGGGGACTAGCGACCTCCGAGCAGTACTTC.

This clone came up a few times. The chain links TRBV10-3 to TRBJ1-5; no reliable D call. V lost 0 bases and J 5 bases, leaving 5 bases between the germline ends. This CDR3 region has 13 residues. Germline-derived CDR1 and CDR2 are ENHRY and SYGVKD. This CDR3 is CAISESRDQPQHF. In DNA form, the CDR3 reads TGTGCCATCAGTGAGTCAAGGGATCAGCCCCAGCATTTT.

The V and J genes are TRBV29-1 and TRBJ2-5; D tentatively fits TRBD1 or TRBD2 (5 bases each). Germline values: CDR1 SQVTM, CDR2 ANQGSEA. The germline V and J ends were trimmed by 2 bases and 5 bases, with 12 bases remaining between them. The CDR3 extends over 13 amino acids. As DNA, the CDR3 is TGCAGCGTTGAACGGGGAAAGGGGGAGACCCAGTACTTC. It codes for CSVERGKGETQYF.

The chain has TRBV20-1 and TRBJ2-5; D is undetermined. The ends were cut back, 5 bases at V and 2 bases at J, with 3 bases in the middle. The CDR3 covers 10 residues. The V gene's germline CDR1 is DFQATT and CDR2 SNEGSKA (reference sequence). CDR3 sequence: CSAVQETQYF. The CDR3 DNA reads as TGCAGTGCTGTACAAGAGACCCAGTACTTC.

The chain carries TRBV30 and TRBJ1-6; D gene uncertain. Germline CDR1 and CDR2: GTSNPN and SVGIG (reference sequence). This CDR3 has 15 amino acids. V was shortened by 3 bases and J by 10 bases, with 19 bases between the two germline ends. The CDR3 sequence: CAWRGLVAGGSPLHF. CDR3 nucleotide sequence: TGTGCCTGGAGGGGGTTAGTGGCAGGAGGCTCACCCCTCCACTTT.

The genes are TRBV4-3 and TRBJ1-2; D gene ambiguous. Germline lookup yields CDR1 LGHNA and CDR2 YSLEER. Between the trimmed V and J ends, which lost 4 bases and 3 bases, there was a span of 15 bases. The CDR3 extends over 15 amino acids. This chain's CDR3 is CASSREQDPHYGYTF. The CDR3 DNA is TGCGCCAGCAGCCGAGAGCAGGATCCCCACTATGGCTACACCTTC.

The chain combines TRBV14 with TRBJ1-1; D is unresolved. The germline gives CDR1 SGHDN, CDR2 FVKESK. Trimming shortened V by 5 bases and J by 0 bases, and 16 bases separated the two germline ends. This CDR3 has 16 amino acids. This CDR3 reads CASSEVQLNMNTEAFF. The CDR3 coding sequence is TGTGCCAGCAGCGAAGTGCAGCTGAATATGAACACTGAAGCTTTCTTT.

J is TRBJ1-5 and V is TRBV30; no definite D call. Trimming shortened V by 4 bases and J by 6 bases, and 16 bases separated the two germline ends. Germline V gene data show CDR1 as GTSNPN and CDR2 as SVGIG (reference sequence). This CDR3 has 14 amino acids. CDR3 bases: TGTGCCTGGAAGGAGGGCAGGACCGGTCAGCCCCAGCATTTT. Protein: CAWKEGRTGQPQHF.

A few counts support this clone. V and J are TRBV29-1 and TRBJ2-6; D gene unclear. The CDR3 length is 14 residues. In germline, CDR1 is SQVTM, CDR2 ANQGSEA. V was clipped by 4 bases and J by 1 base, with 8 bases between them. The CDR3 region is CSVGMVSGANVLTF. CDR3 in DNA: TGCAGCGTTGGCATGGTATCTGGGGCCAACGTCCTGACTTTC. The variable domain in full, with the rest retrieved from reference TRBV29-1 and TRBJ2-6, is SAVISQKPSRDICQRGTSLTIQCQVDSQVTMMFWYRQQPGQSLTLIATANQGSEATYESGFVIDKFPISRPNLTFSTLTVSNMSPEDSSIYLCSVGMVSGANVLTFGAGSRLTVL.

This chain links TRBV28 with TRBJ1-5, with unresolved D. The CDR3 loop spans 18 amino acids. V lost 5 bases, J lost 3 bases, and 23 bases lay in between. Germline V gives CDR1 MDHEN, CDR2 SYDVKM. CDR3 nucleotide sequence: TGTGCCAGCAGTCCCATCAGGAATAAAGGTAGCAACAATCAGCCCCAGCATTTT. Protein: CASSPIRNKGSNNQPQHF.

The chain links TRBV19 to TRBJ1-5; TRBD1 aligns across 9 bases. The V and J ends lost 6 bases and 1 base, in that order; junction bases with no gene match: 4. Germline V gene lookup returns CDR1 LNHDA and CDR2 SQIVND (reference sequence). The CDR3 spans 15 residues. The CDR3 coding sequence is TGTGCCAGTAGCGGGGACAGGGTGAGCAATCAGCCCCAGCATTTT. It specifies CASSGDRVSNQPQHF.